What follows are 25 T cell receptor beta chains derived from one specimen sequenced in a study of blood T cell repertoires in COVID-19. The protocol was immunoSEQ multiplex PCR, while the TCRdb copy is restricted to in-frame clones and leaves out a portion. The table shows 150,000 to 200,000 clones, with roughly four fifths occurring only once. The specimen sequenced was peripheral blood. All receptors come from a woman aged 70-85 years with COVID-19, enrolled during active disease.

The chain links TRBV18 to TRBJ2-5; 8 nucleotides match TRBD2. The V gene's germline CDR1 is KGHSH and CDR2 LQKENI. Trimming at V came to 6 bases and at J to 5 bases, leaving 11 bases not matched to a gene. The CDR3 totals 15 residues. The CDR3 sequence is CASSQTGLAEETQYF. As DNA, the CDR3 is TGTGCCAGCTCCCAGACAGGACTAGCCGAGGAGACCCAGTACTTC.

This chain uses TRBV28 with TRBJ2-7; 13 bases fit TRBD2. Germline CDR1 MDHEN, CDR2 SYDVKM. J lost 6 bases, V lost 5 bases, and 7 bases had no gene match. The CDR3 loop spans 15 amino acids. The CDR3 loop reads CASSPPRTSGSEQYF. CDR3 bases: TGTGCCAGCAGTCCGCCTCGGACTAGCGGGAGCGAGCAGTACTTC.

The gene calls are TRBV7-2 and TRBJ2-1; a possible D gene is TRBD2 (5 bases). V was trimmed by 3 bases and J by 7 bases, leaving 13 bases between them. This CDR3 has 14 residues. Per germline, CDR1 SGHTA and CDR2 FQGNSA. CDR3 residues: CASSFEGVVNEQFF. The CDR3 nucleotides are TGTGCCAGCAGCTTCGAGGGAGTTGTTAATGAGCAGTTCTTC.

This clone has a single count. The J gene is TRBJ2-1, the V gene TRBV3-1 (or the pseudogene TRBV3-2); 11 nucleotides line up with TRBD2. Looked up from germline, CDR1 is LGHDT and CDR2 is YNNKEL (reference sequence). V lost 0 bases and J lost 2; bases outside the gene matches: 3. There are 17 residues in the CDR3. In DNA, the CDR3 is TGTGCCAGCAGCCAAGATCGTAGCGGGAGGGCCTACAATGAGCAGTTCTTC. Translated, it gives CASSQDRSGRAYNEQFF.

The V call is TRBV11-2, the J call TRBJ2-7; possible D gene TRBD2, 5 bases. V dropped 0 bases and J dropped 6 bases, with 9 bases sitting between them. This CDR3 is built from 13 residues. Per germline, CDR1 SGHAT and CDR2 FQNNGV. The CDR3 DNA reads as TGTGCCAGCAGCTTAGACGGGGTACGCGAGCAGTACTTC. It is translated as CASSLDGVREQYF. The full variable domain, completed using reference TRBV11-2 and TRBJ2-7, is EAGVAQSPRYKIIEKRQSVAFWCNPISGHATLYWYQQILGQGPKLLIQFQNNGVVDDSQLPKDRFSAERLKGVDSTLKIQPAKLEDSAVYLCASSLDGVREQYFGPGTRLTVT.

V and J are TRBV27 and TRBJ1-5; TRBD1 aligns across 9 bases. The V gene end was trimmed by 3 bases and the J gene end by 4 bases; junction bases not matched to a gene: 4. Per the germline V gene, CDR1 is MNHEY and CDR2 is SMNVEV (reference sequence). The CDR3 covers 15 residues. CDR3: CASSFEGTGNQPQHF. CDR3 DNA: TGTGCCAGCAGTTTCGAGGGGACAGGGAATCAGCCCCAGCATTTT.

The J gene is TRBJ2-1, the V gene TRBV24-1; D may be TRBD2 (5 bases). The CDR3 spans 13 residues. Between the trimmed V and J ends, which lost 2 bases and 10 bases, there was a span of 11 bases. Germline CDR1 is KGHDR and CDR2 is SFDVKD. Here the CDR3 reads CATSDSSWMEQFF. The DNA of the CDR3 is TGTGCCACCAGTGATTCTAGCTGGATGGAGCAGTTCTTC.

The J gene is TRBJ2-3, the V gene TRBV28, with TRBD1 matching 7 bases. CDR1 is MDHEN and CDR2 is SYDVKM in the germline V gene. J was trimmed by 0 bases and V by 10 bases; bases with no gene match: 13. The CDR3 is 16 residues long. This chain's CDR3 is CATWPLTGFSTDTQYF. In DNA, the CDR3 is TGTGCCACCTGGCCTCTGACAGGGTTTAGCACAGATACGCAGTATTTT.

The chain carries TRBV3-1 (or the pseudogene TRBV3-2) and TRBJ1-1; D call uncertain. The CDR3 is made up of 16 amino acids. From germline, CDR1 is LGHDT and CDR2 YNNKEL (reference sequence). Trimming took off 0 bases at V and 3 bases at J, with 14 bases between the two ends. CDR3 loop: CASSQDKRVVHTEAFF. DNA of the CDR3: TGTGCCAGCAGCCAAGATAAGCGGGTGGTACACACTGAAGCTTTCTTT.

For this clone: This specimen includes other DNA sequences encoding the same CDR3. The gene calls are TRBV7-2 and TRBJ2-5, with 7 bases lining up with TRBD2. Trimming cost V 1 base and J 1 base; bases outside gene matches: 0. This CDR3 comprises 14 residues. Germline V gene lookup returns CDR1 SGHTA and CDR2 FQGNSA. CDR3: CASSLGLAQETQYF. In DNA, the CDR3 is TGTGCCAGCAGCTTAGGACTAGCCCAAGAGACCCAGTACTTC.

This chain connects TRBV5-1 to TRBJ1-1; 7 bases map to TRBD1. V lost 3 bases and J lost 5; bases outside the gene matches: 10. The CDR3 loop spans 15 amino acids. Germline assignment: CDR1 SGHRS and CDR2 YFSETQ. CDR3 residues: CASSSIAQGRTEAFF. The CDR3 region has the DNA TGCGCCAGCAGCTCGATTGCACAGGGGAGGACTGAAGCTTTCTTT.

The gene calls are TRBV7-8 and TRBJ2-3, with 12 positions matching TRBD2. V shed 5 bases and J 1 base; nucleotides not matched to a gene: 4. The CDR3 runs 16 residues. The germline V gene has CDR1 SGHVS and CDR2 FQNEAQ. The CDR3 coding sequence is TGTGCCAGCAGCCTGAGGACTAGCGGGGGCACAGATACGCAGTATTTT. Protein: CASSLRTSGGTDTQYF.

This chain links TRBV5-6 with TRBJ1-4; TRBD1 agrees at 7 bases. J gave up 0 bases and V 4 bases, and 3 bases lay outside the gene matches. The CDR3 is 15 amino acids. Germline V gives CDR1 SGHDT, CDR2 YYEEEE. This chain's CDR3 is CASSPTGATNEKLFF. The CDR3 DNA reads TGTGCCAGCAGCCCTACAGGGGCAACTAATGAAAAACTGTTTTTT.

V usage is TRBV11-2 and J usage is TRBJ2-3; 7 bases are shared with TRBD2. The CDR3 extends over 15 amino acids. The germline gives CDR1 SGHAT, CDR2 FQNNGV. The ends lost 0 bases at V and 0 bases at J; junction bases unmatched: 0. The CDR3 loop reads CASSLDGRSTDTQYF. In DNA form, the CDR3 reads TGTGCCAGCAGCTTAGACGGGAGGAGCACAGATACGCAGTATTTT. Supplemented by reference TRBV11-2 and TRBJ2-3, the full variable domain reads EAGVAQSPRYKIIEKRQSVAFWCNPISGHATLYWYQQILGQGPKLLIQFQNNGVVDDSQLPKDRFSAERLKGVDSTLKIQPAKLEDSAVYLCASSLDGRSTDTQYFGPGTRLTVL.

CDR3 in amino acids: CASSLSLAGGSTDTQYF. As DNA, the CDR3 is TGTGCCAGCAGCTTAAGTTTAGCGGGGGGGAGCACAGATACGCAGTATTTT. J is TRBJ2-3 and V is TRBV7-9, with 11 bases that match TRBD2. The V and J ends lost 2 bases and 0 bases, in that order; junction bases with no gene match: 4. The CDR3 consists of 17 residues. Germline CDR1 and CDR2: SEHNR and FQNEAQ (reference sequence).

This chain uses TRBV7-2 with TRBJ1-5; 7 bases align to TRBD1. J gave up 7 bases and V 5 bases, and 5 bases lay outside the gene matches. The germline CDR1 and CDR2 sequences are SGHTA and FQGNSA. The CDR3 sequence is 13 residues long. The DNA for the CDR3 is TGTGCCAGCAGCATAGAGGACAGGCAGCCCCAGCATTTT. It codes for CASSIEDRQPQHF. The variable domain in full, with the rest retrieved from reference TRBV7-2 and TRBJ1-5, is GAGVSQSPSNKVTEKGKDVELRCDPISGHTALYWYRQSLGQGLEFLIYFQGNSAPDKSGLPSDRFSAERTGGSVSTLTIQRTQQEDSAVYLCASSIEDRQPQHFGDGTRLSIL.

The V and J genes are TRBV7-8 and TRBJ1-5; D gene uncertain. Germline CDR1 and CDR2: SGHVS and FQNEAQ. CDR3 length: 13 residues. Trimming stripped 5 bases from V and 5 bases from J, with 10 bases between. This CDR3 reads CASSPTRDQPQHF. CDR3 nucleotide sequence: TGTGCCAGCAGCCCTACCCGAGATCAGCCCCAGCATTTT.

The genes are TRBV18 and TRBJ1-1; D is undetermined. The length of the CDR3 is 12 residues. Germline loops: CDR1 KGHSH, CDR2 LQKENI. V was clipped by 4 bases and J by 8 bases, with 11 bases between them. This chain's CDR3 is CASSRLKLEAFF. CDR3 nucleotides: TGTGCCAGCTCACGGTTGAAGCTGGAAGCTTTCTTT. Full variable domain (rest looked up from reference TRBV18 and TRBJ1-1): NAGVMQNPRHLVRRRGQEARLRCSPMKGHSHVYWYRQLPEEGLKFMVYLQKENIIDESGMPKERFSAEFPKEGPSILRIQQVVRGDSAAYFCASSRLKLEAFFGQGTRLTVV.

This clone turned up a few times. This rearrangement joins TRBV2 to TRBJ2-7; 7 bases are a match to TRBD1. This CDR3 is built from 18 residues. V gave up 3 bases and J gave up 2 bases; unmatched junction bases: 16. Germline V CDR1 and CDR2: SNHLY, FYNNEI. DNA for the CDR3: TGTGCCAGCAGTGATTTAAGAAGTGTAGGGACAGACACCTACGAGCAGTACTTC. Translation gives CASSDLRSVGTDTYEQYF.

The chain is built from TRBV5-8 and TRBJ2-1, with D unresolved. The ends were cut back, 2 bases at V and 6 bases at J, with 15 bases in the middle. Germline V lookup: CDR1 SGHTS, CDR2 YDEGEE. The CDR3 is 15 residues long. The DNA for the CDR3 is TGTGCCAGCAGCTTCCGACGGGTCCAGTTCAATGAGCAGTTCTTC. Amino acids: CASSFRRVQFNEQFF.

The rearrangement uses TRBV5-1 and TRBJ2-1; D gene ambiguous. Trimming removed 1 base at V and 4 bases at J, with 9 bases between. This CDR3 contains 14 residues. Looked up from germline, CDR1 is SGHRS and CDR2 is YFSETQ. CDR3 nucleotide sequence: TGCGCCAGCAGCTTGTATCAGTCATACAATGAGCAGTTCTTC. The encoded protein is CASSLYQSYNEQFF.

This chain connects TRBV5-1 to TRBJ2-2, with TRBD2 as a possible D gene (5 bases). There are 15 residues in the CDR3. V lost 0 bases to trimming and J lost 6 bases, with 12 bases between them. CDR1 is SGHRS, CDR2 YFSETQ, per germline. CDR3 nucleotide sequence: TGCGCCAGCAGCTTGGCCGGACTTTATTCCGGGGAGCTGTTTTTT. Translation gives CASSLAGLYSGELFF.

The chain employs TRBV9 and TRBJ1-1; D is ambiguous. Trimming shortened V by 0 bases and J by 3 bases, and 6 bases separated the two germline ends. Germline V lookup: CDR1 SGDLS, CDR2 YYNGEE. This CDR3 has 13 amino acids. The CDR3 reads CASSVDGHTEAFF. The CDR3, as DNA: TGTGCCAGCAGCGTAGATGGGCACACTGAAGCTTTCTTT.

This clone was observed a few times. This chain uses TRBV2 with TRBJ1-1; weak D call: TRBD1 (6 bases). V lost 10 bases to trimming and J lost 1 base, with 19 bases between them. Germline loops: CDR1 SNHLY, CDR2 FYNNEI. This CDR3 spans 15 amino acids. CDR3 in amino acids: CATQFLQGTNTEAFF. DNA of the CDR3: TGTGCCACCCAGTTCTTACAGGGCACGAACACTGAAGCTTTCTTT.

CDR3 protein: CASSDRDREWNIQYF. Here the CDR3 DNA reads TGTGCCAGCAGTGACCGAGACAGGGAATGGAACATTCAGTACTTC. The V and J genes are TRBV6-1 and TRBJ2-4, with 7 bases that match TRBD1. J gave up 7 bases and V 3 bases, and 9 bases lay outside the gene matches. Germline V gene sequence: CDR1 MNHNS, CDR2 SASEGT. This CDR3 is built from 15 residues.